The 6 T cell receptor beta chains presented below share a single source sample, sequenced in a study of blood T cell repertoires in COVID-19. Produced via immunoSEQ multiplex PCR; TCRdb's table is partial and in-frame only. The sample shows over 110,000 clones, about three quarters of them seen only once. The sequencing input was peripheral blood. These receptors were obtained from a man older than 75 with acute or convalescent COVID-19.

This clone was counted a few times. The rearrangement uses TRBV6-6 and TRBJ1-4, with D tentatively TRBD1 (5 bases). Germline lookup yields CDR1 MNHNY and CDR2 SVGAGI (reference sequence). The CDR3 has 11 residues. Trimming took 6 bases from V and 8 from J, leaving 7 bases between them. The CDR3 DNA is TGTGCCAGCAGCCGACAGGAAAAACTGTTTTTT. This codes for CASSRQEKLFF.

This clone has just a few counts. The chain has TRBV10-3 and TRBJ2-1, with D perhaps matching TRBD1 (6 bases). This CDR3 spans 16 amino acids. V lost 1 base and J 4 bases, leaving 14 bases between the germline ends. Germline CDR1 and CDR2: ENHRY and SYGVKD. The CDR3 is CAISEFGGSPYNEQFF. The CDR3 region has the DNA TGTGCCATCAGTGAGTTTGGGGGCTCCCCTTACAATGAGCAGTTCTTC.

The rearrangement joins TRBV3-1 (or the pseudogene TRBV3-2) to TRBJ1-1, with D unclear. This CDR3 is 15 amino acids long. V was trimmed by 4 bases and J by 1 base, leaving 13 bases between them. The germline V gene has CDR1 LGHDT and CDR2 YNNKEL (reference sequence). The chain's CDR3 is CASSPYLGKNTEAFF. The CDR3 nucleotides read TGTGCCAGCAGCCCATACCTCGGGAAGAACACTGAAGCTTTCTTT.

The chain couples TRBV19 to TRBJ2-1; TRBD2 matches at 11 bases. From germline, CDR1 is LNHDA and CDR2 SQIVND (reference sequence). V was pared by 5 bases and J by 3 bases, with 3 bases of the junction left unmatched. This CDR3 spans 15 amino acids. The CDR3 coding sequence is TGTGCCAGTAGTTTAGCGGGGGGGCACTACAATGAGCAGTTCTTC. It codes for CASSLAGGHYNEQFF.

CDR3 in DNA: TGTGCCAGTAGTATGAGGCAGGGCAGGACTGGGGCCAACGTCCTGACTTTC. Its protein product is CASSMRQGRTGANVLTF. The rearrangement links TRBV19 to TRBJ2-6, with TRBD1 as a possible D gene (5 bases). The germline V gene encodes CDR1 LNHDA and CDR2 SQIVND (reference sequence). The ends were cut back, 3 bases at V and 2 bases at J, with 14 bases in the middle. This CDR3 is 17 amino acids long.

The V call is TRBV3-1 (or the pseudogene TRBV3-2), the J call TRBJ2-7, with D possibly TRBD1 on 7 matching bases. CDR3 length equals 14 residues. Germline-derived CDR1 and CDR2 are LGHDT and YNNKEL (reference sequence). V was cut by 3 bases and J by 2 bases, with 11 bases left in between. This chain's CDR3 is CASSQQGGPYEQYF. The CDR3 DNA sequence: TGTGCCAGCAGCCAGCAGGGGGGACCCTACGAGCAGTACTTC.